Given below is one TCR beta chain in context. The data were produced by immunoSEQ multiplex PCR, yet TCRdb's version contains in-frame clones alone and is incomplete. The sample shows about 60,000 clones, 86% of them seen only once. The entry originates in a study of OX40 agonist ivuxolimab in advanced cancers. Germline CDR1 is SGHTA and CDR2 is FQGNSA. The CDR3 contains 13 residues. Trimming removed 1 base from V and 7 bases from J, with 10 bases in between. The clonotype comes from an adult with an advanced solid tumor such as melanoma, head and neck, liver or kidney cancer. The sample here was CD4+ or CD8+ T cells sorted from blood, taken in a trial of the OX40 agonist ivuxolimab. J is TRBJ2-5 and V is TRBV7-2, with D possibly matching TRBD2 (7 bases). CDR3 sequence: CASSLEGGGTQYF. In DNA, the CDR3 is TGTGCCAGCAGCTTAGAAGGGGGGGGGACCCAGTACTTC.